This TCR beta chain emerged from a study of T cell responses to AZD1222 COVID-19 vaccine. Here immunoSEQ multiplex PCR was the method, and the copy in TCRdb shows in-frame clones only, minus some. The sample shows some 40,000 clones, roughly 80% of them seen only once. Sequencing used peripheral blood, obtained on day 0 of AZD1222 vaccination. This receptor was taken from an adult in good health.

Written as DNA, the CDR3 is TGTGCCAGCAGGGGGTCGGGGGGCGGAGATACGCAGTATTTT. Translation: CASRGSGGGDTQYF. This rearrangement joins TRBV28 to TRBJ2-3, with D perhaps matching TRBD2 (7 bases). Germline CDR1 MDHEN, CDR2 SYDVKM. The V and J ends lost 6 bases and 5 bases respectively, with 15 bases between them. CDR3 size: 14 residues. Variable domain in full (rest from reference TRBV28 and TRBJ2-3): DVKVTQSSRYLVKRTGEKVFLECVQDMDHENMFWYRQDPGLGLRLIYFSYDVKMKEKGDIPEGYSVSREKKERFSLILESASTNQTSMYLCASRGSGGGDTQYFGPGTRLTVL.